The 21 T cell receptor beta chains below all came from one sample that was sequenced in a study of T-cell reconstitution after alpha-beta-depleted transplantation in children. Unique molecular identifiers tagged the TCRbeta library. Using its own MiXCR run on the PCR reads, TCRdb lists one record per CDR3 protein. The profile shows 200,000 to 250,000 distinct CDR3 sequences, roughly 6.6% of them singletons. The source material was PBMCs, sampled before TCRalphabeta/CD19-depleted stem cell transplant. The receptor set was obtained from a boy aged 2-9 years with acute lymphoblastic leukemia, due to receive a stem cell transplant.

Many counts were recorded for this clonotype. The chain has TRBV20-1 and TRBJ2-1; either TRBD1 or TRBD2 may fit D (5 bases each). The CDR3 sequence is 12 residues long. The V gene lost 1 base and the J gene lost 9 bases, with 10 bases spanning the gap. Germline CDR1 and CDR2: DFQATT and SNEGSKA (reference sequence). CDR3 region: CSARGEGREQFF. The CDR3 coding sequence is TGCAGTGCTAGAGGCGAGGGGCGTGAGCAGTTCTTC.

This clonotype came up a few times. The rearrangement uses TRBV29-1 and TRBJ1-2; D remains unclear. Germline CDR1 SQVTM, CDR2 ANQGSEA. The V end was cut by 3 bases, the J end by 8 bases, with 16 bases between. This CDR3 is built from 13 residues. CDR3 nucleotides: TGCAGCGTTGATTTTCCTGGAGGCTACGGCTACACCTTC. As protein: CSVDFPGGYGYTF. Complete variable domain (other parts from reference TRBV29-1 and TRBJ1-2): SAVISQKPSRDICQRGTSLTIQCQVDSQVTMMFWYRQQPGQSLTLIATANQGSEATYESGFVIDKFPISRPNLTFSTLTVSNMSPEDSSIYLCSVDFPGGYGYTFGSGTRLTVV.

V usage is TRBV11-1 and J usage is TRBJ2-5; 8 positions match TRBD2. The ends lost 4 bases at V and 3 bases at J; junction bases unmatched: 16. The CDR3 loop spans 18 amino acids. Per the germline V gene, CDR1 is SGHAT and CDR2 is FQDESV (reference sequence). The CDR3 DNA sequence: TGTGCCAGCAGCTCCCGAGACTCCTCGAGCGGGGGCAAAGAGACCCAGTACTTC. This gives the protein CASSSRDSSSGGKETQYF.

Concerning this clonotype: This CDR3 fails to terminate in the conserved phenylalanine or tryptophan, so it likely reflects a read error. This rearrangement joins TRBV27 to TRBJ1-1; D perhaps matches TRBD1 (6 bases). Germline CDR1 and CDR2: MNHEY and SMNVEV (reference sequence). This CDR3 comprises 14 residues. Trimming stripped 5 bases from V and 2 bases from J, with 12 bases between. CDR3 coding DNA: TGTGCCAGCAGTCCCGGGGGGGCTAACACTGAAGCTTTCTGT. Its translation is CASSPGGANTEAFC.

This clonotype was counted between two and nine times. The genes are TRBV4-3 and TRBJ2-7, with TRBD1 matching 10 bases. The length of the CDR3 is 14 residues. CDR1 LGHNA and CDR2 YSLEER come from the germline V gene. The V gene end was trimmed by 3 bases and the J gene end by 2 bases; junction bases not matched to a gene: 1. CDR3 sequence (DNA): TGCGCCAGCAGCCACGGGACAGGGGCCTACGAGCAGTACTTC. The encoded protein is CASSHGTGAYEQYF.

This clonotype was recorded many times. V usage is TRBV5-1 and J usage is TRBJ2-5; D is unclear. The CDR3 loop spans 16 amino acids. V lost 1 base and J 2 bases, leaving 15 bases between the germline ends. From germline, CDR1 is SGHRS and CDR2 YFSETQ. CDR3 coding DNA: TGCGCCAGCAGCTTGTCGGTCGGGCAGAAACAAGAGACCCAGTACTTC. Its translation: CASSLSVGQKQETQYF.

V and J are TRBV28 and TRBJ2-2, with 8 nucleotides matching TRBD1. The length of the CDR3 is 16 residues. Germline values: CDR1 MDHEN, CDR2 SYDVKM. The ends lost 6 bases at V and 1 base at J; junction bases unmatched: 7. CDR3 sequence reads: CASRWRGQENTGELFF. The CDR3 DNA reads TGTGCCAGCAGATGGAGGGGACAGGAGAACACCGGGGAGCTGTTTTTT.

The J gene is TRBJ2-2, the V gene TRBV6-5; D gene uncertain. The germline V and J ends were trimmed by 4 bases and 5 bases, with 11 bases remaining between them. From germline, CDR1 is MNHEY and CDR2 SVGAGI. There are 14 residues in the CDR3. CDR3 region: CASSSREGTGELFF. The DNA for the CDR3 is TGTGCCAGCAGTTCCCGCGAAGGTACCGGGGAGCTGTTTTTT.

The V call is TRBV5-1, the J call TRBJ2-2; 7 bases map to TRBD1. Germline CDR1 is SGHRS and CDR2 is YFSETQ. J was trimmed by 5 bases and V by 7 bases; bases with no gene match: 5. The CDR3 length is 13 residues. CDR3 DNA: TGCGCCAGCCGACAGGGAAGGACCGGGGAGCTGTTTTTT. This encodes CASRQGRTGELFF.

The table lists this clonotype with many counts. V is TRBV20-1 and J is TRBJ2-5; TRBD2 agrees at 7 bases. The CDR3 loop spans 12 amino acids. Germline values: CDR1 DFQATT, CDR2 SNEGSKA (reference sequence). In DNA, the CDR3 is TGCAGAGGACCCGGGAGGAAAGAGACCCAGTACTTC. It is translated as CRGPGRKETQYF.

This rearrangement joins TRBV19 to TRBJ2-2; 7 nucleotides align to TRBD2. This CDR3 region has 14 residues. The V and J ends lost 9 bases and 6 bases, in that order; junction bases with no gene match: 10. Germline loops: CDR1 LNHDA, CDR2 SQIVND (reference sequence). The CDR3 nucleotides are TGTGCCAGCGGGGGGACCCACCCCCCCGGGGAGCTGTTTTTT. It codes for CASGGTHPPGELFF.

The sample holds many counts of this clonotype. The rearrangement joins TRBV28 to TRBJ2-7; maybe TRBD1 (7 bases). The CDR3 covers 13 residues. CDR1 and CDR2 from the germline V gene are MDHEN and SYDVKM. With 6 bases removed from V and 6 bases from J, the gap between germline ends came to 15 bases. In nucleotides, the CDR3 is TGTGCCAGCAGATCAGGGGGGAGTGGCGAGCAGTACTTC. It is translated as CASRSGGSGEQYF.

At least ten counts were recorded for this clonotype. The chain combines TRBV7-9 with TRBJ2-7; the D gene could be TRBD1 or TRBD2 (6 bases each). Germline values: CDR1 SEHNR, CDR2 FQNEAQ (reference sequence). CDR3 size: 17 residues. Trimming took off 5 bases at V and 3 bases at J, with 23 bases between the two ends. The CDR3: CASSPKRRGSFGYEQYF. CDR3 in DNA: TGTGCCAGCAGCCCGAAACGGAGGGGGTCATTCGGCTACGAGCAGTACTTC.

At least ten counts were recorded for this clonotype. Written as DNA, the CDR3 is TGTGCCAGCAGTTACTCTCTGCGGTACAATGAGCAGTTCTTC. Protein: CASSYSLRYNEQFF. V gene TRBV6-2 or TRBV6-3 combines with J gene TRBJ2-1, with D hard to call. This CDR3 spans 14 amino acids. Germline CDR1 is MNHEY and CDR2 is SVGEGT. V was trimmed by 0 bases and J by 4 bases, leaving 7 bases between them.

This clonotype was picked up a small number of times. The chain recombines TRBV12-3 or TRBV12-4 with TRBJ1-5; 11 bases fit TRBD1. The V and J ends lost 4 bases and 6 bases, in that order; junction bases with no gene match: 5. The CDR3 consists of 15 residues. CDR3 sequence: CASSSPGQGVQPQHF. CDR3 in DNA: TGTGCCAGCAGTTCCCCGGGACAGGGGGTTCAGCCCCAGCATTTT.

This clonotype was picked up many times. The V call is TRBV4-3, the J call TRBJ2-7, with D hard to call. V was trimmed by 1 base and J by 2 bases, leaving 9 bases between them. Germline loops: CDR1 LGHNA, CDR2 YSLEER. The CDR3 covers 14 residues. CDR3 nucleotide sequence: TGCGCCAGCAGCCAAGCCCTCGAGGCCTACGAGCAGTACTTC. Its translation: CASSQALEAYEQYF.

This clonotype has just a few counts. The CDR3 sequence is CASGPQVVQYF. The CDR3 DNA follows: TGTGCCAGTGGACCCCAGGTGGTCCAGTACTTC. The rearrangement links TRBV2 to TRBJ2-5; D not certain. The CDR3 is 11 amino acids. Trimming stripped 9 bases from V and 10 bases from J, with 15 bases between. In germline, CDR1 is SNHLY, CDR2 FYNNEI.

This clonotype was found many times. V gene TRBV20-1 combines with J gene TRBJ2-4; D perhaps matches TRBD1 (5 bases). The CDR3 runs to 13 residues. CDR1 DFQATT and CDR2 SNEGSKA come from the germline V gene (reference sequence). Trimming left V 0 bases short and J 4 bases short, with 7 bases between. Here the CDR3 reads CSARDPGKNIQYF. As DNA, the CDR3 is TGCAGTGCTAGAGATCCAGGGAAAAACATTCAGTACTTC.

The CDR3 nucleotides read TGTGCCATCGGGCGTGAGTCCTGGGGAAATTCACCCCTCCACTTT. This encodes CAIGRESWGNSPLHF. This sequence joins TRBV10-3 and TRBJ1-6; no reliable D call. The V end was cut by 8 bases, the J end by 7 bases, with 18 bases between. Germline CDR1 reads ENHRY; CDR2 reads SYGVKD. The CDR3 is made up of 15 amino acids.

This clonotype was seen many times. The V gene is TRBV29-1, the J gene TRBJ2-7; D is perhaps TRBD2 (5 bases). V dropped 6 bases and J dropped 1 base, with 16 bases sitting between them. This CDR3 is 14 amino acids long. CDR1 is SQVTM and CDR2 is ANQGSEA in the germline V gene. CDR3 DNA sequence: TGCAGCGTGTCTAACGGGGTAGGGTCCTACGAGCAGTACTTC. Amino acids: CSVSNGVGSYEQYF.

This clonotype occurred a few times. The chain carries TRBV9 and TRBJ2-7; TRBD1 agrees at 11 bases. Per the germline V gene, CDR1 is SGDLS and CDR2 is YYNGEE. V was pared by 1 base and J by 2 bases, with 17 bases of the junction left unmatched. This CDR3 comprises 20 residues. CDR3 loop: CASSVSVWTGGQRGPYEQYF. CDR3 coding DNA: TGTGCCAGCAGCGTAAGCGTCTGGACAGGGGGCCAGCGGGGGCCCTACGAGCAGTACTTC.